Listed below are T cell receptor beta chains from one sample, sequenced in a study of siplizumab effects on memory and regulatory T cells. Profiled with immunoSEQ multiplex PCR; TCRdb holds only in-frame clones, not every one. The data hold more than 85,000 clones, with approximately 90% observed a single time. Sequenced: CD4+ T cells sorted from blood. Every receptor here comes from a human donor in good health. CDR3s include the opening cysteine and the closing phenylalanine or tryptophan. A D gene is named only where the DNA matches it firmly. Clone size is stated in some rows and not others, as once, few, many or a class when expanded.

J gene,V gene,clone size,D gene,CDR3 DNA,CDR3 protein
TRBJ2-3,TRBV4-2,once,NA,TGTGCCAGCAGCCAAGGACGGGCACCAGATACGCAGTATTTT,CASSQGRAPDTQYF
TRBJ1-4,TRBV6-1,NA,NA,TGTGCCAGCAGAACTCCGGGACTTAATGAAAAACTGTTTTTT,CASRTPGLNEKLFF
TRBJ2-2,TRBV7-9,NA,NA,TGTGCCAGCAGCCCCCGGGGGTTTGGGGCCGACACCGGGGAGCTGTTTTTT,CASSPRGFGADTGELFF
TRBJ2-2,TRBV7-8,NA,TRBD1,TGTGCCAGCAGCCTAGCCCGGGACAGCGGGGAGCTGTTTTTT,CASSLARDSGELFF
TRBJ2-3,TRBV7-8,NA,NA,TGTGCCAGCAGCTTCCGCCCGACCGGGACTTCTATTACAGATACGCAGTATTTT,CASSFRPTGTSITDTQYF
TRBJ2-1,TRBV28,NA,NA,TGTGCCACCCTAAGGGGCAGGATCAGAAATGAGCAGTTCTTC,CATLRGRIRNEQFF
TRBJ2-2,TRBV5-1,NA,TRBD2,TGCGCCAGCAGCTTGGCTAGCGGGAGTTCCGGGGAGCTGTTTTTT,CASSLASGSSGELFF
TRBJ2-5,TRBV15,NA,NA,TGTGCCACCAGCAGAGGGTCGGGGAGAGGGGAGACCCAGTACTTC,CATSRGSGRGETQYF
TRBJ1-4,TRBV4-1,NA,NA,TGCGCCAGCAGCCAGAGTATAGGTGAAAAACTGTTTTTT,CASSQSIGEKLFF
TRBJ2-4,TRBV5-4,NA,TRBD2,TGTGCCAGCAGCTCCCGCGGGAGTAGCGACAAAAACATTCAGTACTTC,CASSSRGSSDKNIQYF
TRBJ1-5,TRBV9,NA,TRBD1,TGTGCCAGCAGCGCAAATTTACCGGGACAGAGTCAGCCCCAGCATTTT,CASSANLPGQSQPQHF
TRBJ1-2,TRBV9,once,NA,TGTGCCAGCAGCGACCTCTTCCCGGAGATGCGTGGCTACACCTTC,CASSDLFPEMRGYTF
TRBJ2-5,TRBV28,NA,TRBD1,TGTGCCAGCAGCCCGGGACAGGGAAGGCAAGAGACCCAGTACTTC,CASSPGQGRQETQYF
TRBJ1-2,TRBV20-1,NA,NA,TGCAGTGCTAGACCAGGCTATGGCTACACCTTC,CSARPGYGYTF
TRBJ1-2,TRBV30,NA,NA,TGTGCCTGGAGTGTAAGGTCAGGGCGGGTTCAAAACTATGGCTACACCTTC,CAWSVRSGRVQNYGYTF
TRBJ2-7,TRBV11-2,NA,NA,TGTGCCAGCACCCCGGGACCGATAAGCTCCTACGAGCAGTACTTC,CASTPGPISSYEQYF
TRBJ2-7,TRBV5-1,NA,NA,TGCGCCAGCAGCGACCTCAGCGGAACCTACGAGCAGTACTTC,CASSDLSGTYEQYF
TRBJ1-5,TRBV5-5,NA,NA,TGTGCCAGCAGCTTGTTAGGGGGAAACGCCAATCAGCCCCAGCATTTT,CASSLLGGNANQPQHF
TRBJ1-4,TRBV18,NA,NA,TGTGCCAGCTCACCACGGGGGGAAAAACTGTTTTTT,CASSPRGEKLFF
TRBJ2-2,TRBV5-1,NA,NA,TGCGCCAGCAGCTTAGCCAAAATCACCGGGGAGCTGTTTTTT,CASSLAKITGELFF
TRBJ2-7,TRBV7-8,NA,NA,TGTGCCAGCAGCTTAGGAGACAGGATTTACGAGCAGTACTTC,CASSLGDRIYEQYF
TRBJ1-3,TRBV28,NA,TRBD1,TGTGCCAGCACCACAGGGGGCTCTGGAAACACCATATATTTT,CASTTGGSGNTIYF
TRBJ2-3,TRBV5-1,few,NA,TGCGCCAGCAGCTTGACCCCAGTATCGGCAGATACGCAGTATTTT,CASSLTPVSADTQYF
TRBJ2-3,TRBV7-9,NA,NA,TGTGCCAGCAGCCGAGTTGTCGCAGAAGATACGCAGTATTTT,CASSRVVAEDTQYF
TRBJ2-5,TRBV15,NA,NA,TGTGCCACCAGCAGGACAGAGCAAGAGACCCAGTACTTC,CATSRTEQETQYF
TRBJ2-7,TRBV7-6,NA,TRBD1,TGTGCCAGCAGCCTAACAGGGGGTAACGTCCACGAGCAGTACTTC,CASSLTGGNVHEQYF
TRBJ2-7,TRBV2,NA,NA,TGTGCCAGCAGTGGGATGGCCGCCGAGCAGTACTTC,CASSGMAAEQYF
TRBJ2-3,TRBV28,NA,TRBD2,TGTGCCAGCAGTTTTTTGTGGGCGGGAGACACAGATACGCAGTATTTT,CASSFLWAGDTDTQYF
TRBJ1-3,TRBV9,NA,NA,TGTGCCAGCAGCGTAGAGCAGAACACCATATATTTT,CASSVEQNTIYF
TRBJ2-7,TRBV28,NA,TRBD1,TGTGCCAGCAGCCTAGGGACAGGGGTTATGCACGAGCAGTACTTC,CASSLGTGVMHEQYF
TRBJ1-1,TRBV11-2,NA,NA,TGTGCCAGCAGCTTCGGGACGGGACTTAACACTGAAGCTTTCTTT,CASSFGTGLNTEAFF